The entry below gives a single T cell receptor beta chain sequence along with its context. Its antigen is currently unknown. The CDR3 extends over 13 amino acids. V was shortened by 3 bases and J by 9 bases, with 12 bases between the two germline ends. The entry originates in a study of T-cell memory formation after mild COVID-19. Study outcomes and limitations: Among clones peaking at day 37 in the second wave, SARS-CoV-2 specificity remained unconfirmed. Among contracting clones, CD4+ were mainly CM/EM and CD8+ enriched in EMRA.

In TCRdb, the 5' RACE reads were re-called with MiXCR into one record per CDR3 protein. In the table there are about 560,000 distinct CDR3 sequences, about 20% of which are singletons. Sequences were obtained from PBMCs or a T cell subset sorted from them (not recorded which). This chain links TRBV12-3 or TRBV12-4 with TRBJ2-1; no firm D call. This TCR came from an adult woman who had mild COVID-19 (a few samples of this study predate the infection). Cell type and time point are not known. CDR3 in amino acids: CASSFMVTGEQFF. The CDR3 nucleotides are TGTGCCAGCAGTTTTATGGTGACGGGTGAGCAGTTCTTC.